The rows below give T cell receptor beta chains drawn from one sample of a study of blood T cell repertoires in COVID-19. Using immunoSEQ multiplex PCR, the repertoire was profiled, and TCRdb retains in-frame clones only, with some absent. The table records some 200,000 clones, approximately 82% of them present only once. The sequenced material came from PBMCs or T cells enriched from blood (not recorded which). All receptors come from a woman in her sixties or seventies with acute COVID-19. CDR3s include the opening cysteine and the closing phenylalanine or tryptophan. D genes are given only for firm matches. Rows may omit the clone size; those that give it use once, few, many or a size class.

size | J | D | V | DNA | CDR3
few | TRBJ2-3 | TRBD2 | TRBV5-1 | TGCGCCAGCAGCACTAGCGGGGGCCCAGATACGCAGTATTTT | CASSTSGGPDTQYF
NA | TRBJ1-1 | TRBD1 | TRBV29-1 | TGCAGCGTTCCCCCCCCGACAGGGCTCGCTGAAGCTTTCTTT | CSVPPPTGLAEAFF
NA | TRBJ2-7 | TRBD2 | TRBV7-9 | TGTGCCAGCAAAAGGACTAGCGGGTCCTACGAGCAGTACTTC | CASKRTSGSYEQYF
NA | TRBJ2-5 | TRBD2 | TRBV5-1 | TGCGCCAGCAGCTACTGGACTAGCGGGGCGGGGGAGACCCAGTACTTC | CASSYWTSGAGETQYF
NA | TRBJ2-3 | NA | TRBV19 | TGTGCCAGTAGTATAGATCCCAGTTCAGATACGCAGTATTTT | CASSIDPSSDTQYF
once | TRBJ1-3 | NA | TRBV9 | TGTGCCAGCAGCGTCGGAGGGGGGGCAAGTGGAAACACCATATATTTT | CASSVGGGASGNTIYF
NA | TRBJ2-2 | NA | TRBV24-1 | TGTGCCACCAGTGACCGAAAGGGGTACACCGGGGAGCTGTTTTTT | CATSDRKGYTGELFF
NA | TRBJ2-1 | TRBD2 | TRBV3-1/TRBV3-2 | TGTGCCAGCAGCCTGGGACTAGCGGGAGATTGGTCCTACAATGAGCAGTTCTTC | CASSLGLAGDWSYNEQFF
NA | TRBJ1-2 | NA | TRBV6-5 | TGTGCCAGCGGGAGGGAAGGGGGAAGGACTGGCGGCTACACCTTC | CASGREGGRTGGYTF
NA | TRBJ1-3 | NA | TRBV19 | TGTGCCAGTAGTACCCGACAGCCTGGAAACACCATATATTTT | CASSTRQPGNTIYF
NA | TRBJ1-2 | NA | TRBV28 | TGTGCCAGCATCTACGCAGGAACGGGCTACACCTTC | CASIYAGTGYTF
NA | TRBJ2-6 | TRBD1 | TRBV29-1 | TGCAGCGCCAGAGGGACAGGGCACGTCCTGACTTTC | CSARGTGHVLTF
few | TRBJ1-2 | TRBD1 | TRBV7-9 | TGTGCCAGCAGCCAAGGACAGGGTTGGGATGGCTACACCTTC | CASSQGQGWDGYTF
once | TRBJ2-3 | TRBD2 | TRBV4-3 | TGCGCCAGCAGCCAATACGGACTAGCGGGCACAGATACGCAGTATTTT | CASSQYGLAGTDTQYF
few | TRBJ2-1 | NA | TRBV9 | TGTGCCAGCAGCGTAGTCGGTGGTGAGCAGTTCTTC | CASSVVGGEQFF
NA | TRBJ2-1 | TRBD1 | TRBV28 | TGTGCCAGCAGTCTCCTCAGGGGGATGAATGAGCAGTTCTTC | CASSLLRGMNEQFF
NA | TRBJ2-3 | NA | TRBV21-1 | TGTGCCAGCAGCACCGCCCCCTCTAGAGCGGGGGGGCGTACAGATACGCAGTATTTT | CASSTAPSRAGGRTDTQYF
NA | TRBJ2-3 | NA | TRBV21-1 | NA | CASSKVGTGTEDDSSTDTQYF
NA | TRBJ2-2 | NA | TRBV7-2 | TGTGCCAGCATGATTGGAGGGCGGGGAGCCGGGGAGCTGTTTTTT | CASMIGGRGAGELFF
NA | TRBJ1-3 | NA | TRBV4-3 | TGCGCCAGCAGCGAAGGGGCTTCCTCTGGAAACACCATATATTTT | CASSEGASSGNTIYF
NA | TRBJ2-2 | TRBD1 | TRBV6-4 | TGTGCCAGCAGCGCCCAGGGGGACACCGGGGAGCTGTTTTTT | CASSAQGDTGELFF
NA | TRBJ1-1 | NA | TRBV19 | TGTGCCAGTAAGATGAGGAGACTGGGCACTGAAGCTTTCTTT | CASKMRRLGTEAFF
NA | TRBJ2-6 | NA | TRBV5-5 | TGTGCCAGCAGCCCCCGGAAGGGGGTAAGCTCTGGGGCCAACGTCCTGACTTTC | CASSPRKGVSSGANVLTF
few | TRBJ1-5 | TRBD1 | TRBV4-3 | TGCGCCAGCAGCCCAGGACAGGGTGGCGATCAGCCCCAGCATTTT | CASSPGQGGDQPQHF
NA | TRBJ2-4 | NA | TRBV6-4 | TGTGCCGGAACAGGGACCAAAAACATTCAGTACTTC | CAGTGTKNIQYF
NA | TRBJ1-2 | TRBD1 | TRBV5-1 | TGCGCCAGCAGCTCCCCAGGGGGGTCCTATGGCTACACCTTC | CASSSPGGSYGYTF
NA | TRBJ2-7 | TRBD1 | TRBV9 | TGTGCCAGCAGCGTAGGACAGGGGCCGTACGAGCAGTACTTC | CASSVGQGPYEQYF
NA | TRBJ1-2 | TRBD1 | TRBV15 | TGTGCCACCAGCAGAGGGGACAGGGTTGGCTACACCTTC | CATSRGDRVGYTF
NA | TRBJ1-5 | TRBD1 | TRBV28 | TGTGCCAGCAGTTCAGGACAGGGAAGTGACAATCAGCCCCAGCATTTT | CASSSGQGSDNQPQHF
NA | TRBJ1-4 | TRBD1 | TRBV9 | TGTGCCAGCAGCCCTGCGGACAGGGAAGAAAAACTGTTTTTT | CASSPADREEKLFF
NA | TRBJ1-2 | NA | TRBV3-1/TRBV3-2 | TGTGCCAGCAGCCAAGACTCCCCCGGGATCCCAACTGTCTTTTTCTATGGCTACACCTTC | CASSQDSPGIPTVFFYGYTF
many | TRBJ2-7 | NA | TRBV3-1/TRBV3-2 | TGTGCCAAACATCCACTTAGCGCACCCTACGAGCAGTACTTC | CAKHPLSAPYEQYF
NA | TRBJ2-2 | NA | TRBV27 | TGTGCCAGCAGTTTAGAGGGACAATTGAGCACCGGGGAGCTGTTTTTT | CASSLEGQLSTGELFF
NA | TRBJ1-2 | TRBD1 | TRBV13 | TGTGCCAGCAGCTCAAGAGGGACAGGGGGTAACTATGGCTACACCTTC | CASSSRGTGGNYGYTF
NA | TRBJ2-5 | NA | TRBV6-5 | TGTGCCAGCAGAACGGACTCCATCGGAAAGACCCAGTACTTC | CASRTDSIGKTQYF
NA | TRBJ1-2 | TRBD1 | TRBV18 | TGTGCCAGCTCACCCCGCCAGGGCCAGGGGGAAGGCTACACCTTC | CASSPRQGQGEGYTF
NA | TRBJ1-1 | TRBD1 | TRBV30 | TGTGCCTGGAATCGGGCAGGGGGCGCGGAAGCTTTCTTT | CAWNRAGGAEAFF
NA | TRBJ1-1 | TRBD1 | TRBV28 | TGTGCCAGCAGTCAGACAGGGCCGGGCACTGAAGCTTTCTTT | CASSQTGPGTEAFF
NA | TRBJ1-2 | NA | TRBV30 | TGTGCCTGGAGTTATGGACAACCCTTCTATGGCTACACCTTC | CAWSYGQPFYGYTF
NA | TRBJ1-3 | TRBD1 | TRBV7-2 | TGTGCCAGCAGCCTCAAAACCGTGGTAGGGGGCGCTGGAAACACCATATATTTT | CASSLKTVVGGAGNTIYF
NA | TRBJ2-3 | NA | TRBV24-1 | TGTGCCACCAGTGATATTAGTCTCCCAGATACGCAGTATTTT | CATSDISLPDTQYF
NA | TRBJ1-1 | NA | TRBV4-2 | TGTGCCAGCAGCGGCCAACAGGGATCTGGCACTGAAGCTTTCTTT | CASSGQQGSGTEAFF
NA | TRBJ2-7 | TRBD1 | TRBV6-5 | TGTGCCTCCGGGGACAGCCTCTACGAGCAGTACTTC | CASGDSLYEQYF